This TCR beta chain was obtained from a study of T-cell memory formation after mild COVID-19. Trimming stripped 6 bases from V and 3 bases from J, with 9 bases between. The germline gives CDR1 MNHEY, CDR2 SVGAGI. The CDR3 loop spans 13 amino acids. This clonotype has only a few counts. TCRdb analysed the 5' RACE reads with MiXCR anew, one entry per CDR3 protein. The data contain 50,000 to 75,000 distinct CDR3 sequences, about 10% of them singletons. The V and J genes are TRBV6-5 and TRBJ2-1, with D unresolved. The specimen was PBMCs or a T cell subset sorted from them (not recorded which). The receptor comes from a man younger than 35 who had mild COVID-19 (a few samples of this study predate the infection). Cell type and time point are not known. CDR3: CASRLSDYNEQFF. CDR3 nucleotide sequence: TGTGCCAGCAGGCTCTCAGACTACAATGAGCAGTTCTTC.